A selection of T cell receptor beta chains follows, all from one sample in a study of T cells in Graves' hyperthyroidism and ophthalmopathy. Each CDR3 protein is one row after TCRdb ran MiXCR on the multiplex PCR reads. Among about 300,000 distinct CDR3 sequences, approximately 18% were seen once, and the ten largest hold about two fifths. The specimen was blood. Receptor source: a man in his fifties with Graves' ophthalmopathy. CDR3s include the opening cysteine and the closing phenylalanine or tryptophan. Each record gives: D gene, V gene, clone size, J gene, CDR3 protein, CDR3 DNA. The D gene is left open where the match is weak. Clone sizes are given selectively: once, few, many, or a class where the clone is expanded.

d_call: -; v_call: TRBV4-2; clone_size: few; j_call: TRBJ1-4; cdr3_aa: CASSRPNPKTLHEKLFF; cdr3_nt: TGTGCCAGCAGCAGGCCAAATCCCAAGACCCTTCATGAAAAACTGTTTTTT
d_call: TRBD2; v_call: TRBV20-1; clone_size: -; j_call: TRBJ2-7; cdr3_aa: CSASRLANLPYEQYF; cdr3_nt: TGCAGTGCTAGCCGACTAGCAAATCTTCCCTACGAGCAGTACTTC
d_call: TRBD1; v_call: TRBV11-2; clone_size: many; j_call: TRBJ2-2; cdr3_aa: CASSFGQGVGELFF; cdr3_nt: TGTGCCAGCAGCTTCGGACAGGGGGTCGGGGAGCTGTTTTTT
d_call: TRBD2; v_call: TRBV5-6; clone_size: many; j_call: TRBJ2-5; cdr3_aa: CASSLHPTSGQETQYF; cdr3_nt: TGTGCCAGCAGCTTGCACCCCACTAGCGGTCAAGAGACCCAGTACTTC
d_call: TRBD1; v_call: TRBV10-3; clone_size: few; j_call: TRBJ1-6; cdr3_aa: CAITGTDNSPLHF; cdr3_nt: TGTGCCATTACCGGGACAGATAATTCACCCCTCCACTTT
d_call: TRBD1; v_call: TRBV11-1; clone_size: few; j_call: TRBJ2-6; cdr3_aa: CASSPRPGTGSGANVLTF; cdr3_nt: TGTGCCAGCAGCCCACGTCCCGGGACAGGCTCTGGGGCCAACGTCCTGACTTTC
d_call: TRBD1; v_call: TRBV6-1; clone_size: -; j_call: TRBJ1-5; cdr3_aa: CASRTGGWNQPQHF; cdr3_nt: TGTGCCAGCAGGACAGGGGGCTGGAATCAGCCCCAGCATTTT
d_call: -; v_call: TRBV5-8; clone_size: many; j_call: TRBJ2-5; cdr3_aa: CASSLRGRETQYF; cdr3_nt: TGTGCCAGCAGCTTGAGGGGAAGGGAGACCCAGTACTTC
d_call: -; v_call: TRBV3-1; clone_size: many; j_call: TRBJ2-1; cdr3_aa: CASSQGPPGAGNEQFF; cdr3_nt: TGTGCCAGCAGCCAAGGGCCGCCGGGGGCGGGCAATGAGCAGTTCTTC
d_call: -; v_call: TRBV7-9; clone_size: -; j_call: TRBJ2-7; cdr3_aa: CASSLDRGLATSYEQYF; cdr3_nt: TGTGCCAGCAGCCTGGACAGGGGACTAGCGACTTCCTACGAGCAGTACTTC
d_call: -; v_call: TRBV6-1; clone_size: many; j_call: TRBJ1-2; cdr3_aa: CASSSVPGHGYGYTF; cdr3_nt: TGTGCCAGCAGTTCCGTCCCGGGACATGGCTATGGCTACACCTTC
d_call: TRBD1; v_call: TRBV2; clone_size: many; j_call: TRBJ2-2; cdr3_aa: CASRTGGDTGELFF; cdr3_nt: TGTGCCAGCAGGACAGGGGGCGACACCGGGGAGCTGTTTTTT
d_call: TRBD1; v_call: TRBV29-1; clone_size: few; j_call: TRBJ2-5; cdr3_aa: CSAVPGQGMEYF; cdr3_nt: TGCAGCGCAGTCCCGGGACAGGGGATGGAGTACTTC
d_call: -; v_call: TRBV20-1; clone_size: many; j_call: TRBJ1-2; cdr3_aa: CSARSLGWVDGYTF; cdr3_nt: TGCAGTGCTAGGTCCCTCGGGTGGGTAGATGGCTACACCTTC
d_call: -; v_call: TRBV5-1; clone_size: -; j_call: TRBJ2-1; cdr3_aa: CASSLNFVDPYNEQFF; cdr3_nt: TGCGCCAGCAGCTTGAATTTCGTGGACCCCTACAATGAGCAGTTCTTC
d_call: TRBD2; v_call: TRBV28; clone_size: -; j_call: TRBJ2-7; cdr3_aa: CASSLLRGRAYEQYF; cdr3_nt: TGTGCCAGCAGTTTGTTACGTGGGAGGGCCTACGAGCAGTACTTC
d_call: -; v_call: TRBV27; clone_size: many; j_call: TRBJ2-1; cdr3_aa: CASSLASYHNEQFF; cdr3_nt: TGTGCCAGCAGTTTAGCTAGCTACCACAATGAGCAGTTCTTC
d_call: -; v_call: TRBV7-9; clone_size: many; j_call: TRBJ2-1; cdr3_aa: CATRGEYNEQFF; cdr3_nt: TGTGCCACTAGGGGGGAGTACAATGAGCAGTTCTTC
d_call: TRBD1; v_call: TRBV7-6; clone_size: few; j_call: TRBJ1-3; cdr3_aa: CASSYRQGSRNTIYF; cdr3_nt: TGTGCCAGCAGCTACCGACAGGGATCGAGAAACACCATATATTTT
d_call: -; v_call: TRBV2; clone_size: many; j_call: TRBJ2-7; cdr3_aa: CASSVAASRDYEQYF; cdr3_nt: TGTGCCAGCAGTGTGGCAGCCTCCCGGGATTACGAGCAGTACTTC
d_call: -; v_call: TRBV29-1; clone_size: once; j_call: TRBJ1-2; cdr3_aa: CRVGGNYGYTF; cdr3_nt: TGCAGAGTCGGAGGGAACTATGGCTACACCTTC
d_call: TRBD1; v_call: TRBV2; clone_size: -; j_call: TRBJ2-5; cdr3_aa: CASSAVRGHETQYF; cdr3_nt: TGTGCCAGCAGTGCAGTCAGGGGGCATGAGACCCAGTACTTC